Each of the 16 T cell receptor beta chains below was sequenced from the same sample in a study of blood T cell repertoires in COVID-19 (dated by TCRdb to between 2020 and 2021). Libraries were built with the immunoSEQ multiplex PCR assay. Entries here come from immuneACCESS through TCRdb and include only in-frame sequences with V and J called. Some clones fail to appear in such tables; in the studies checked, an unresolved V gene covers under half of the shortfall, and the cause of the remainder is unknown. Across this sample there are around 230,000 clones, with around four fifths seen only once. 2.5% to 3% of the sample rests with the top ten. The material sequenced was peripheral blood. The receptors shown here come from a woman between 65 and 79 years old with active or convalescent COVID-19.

The CDR3 loop is CASSSQGARLAGGSSEQFF. Written as DNA, the CDR3 is TGCGCCAGCAGCTCACAGGGGGCACGACTAGCGGGAGGCTCAAGTGAGCAGTTCTTC. V usage is TRBV5-1 and J usage is TRBJ2-1; TRBD2 agrees at 13 bases. V was clipped by 3 bases and J by 9 bases; unmatched bases: 18. Germline CDR1 and CDR2: SGHRS and YFSETQ. The length of the CDR3 is 19 residues.

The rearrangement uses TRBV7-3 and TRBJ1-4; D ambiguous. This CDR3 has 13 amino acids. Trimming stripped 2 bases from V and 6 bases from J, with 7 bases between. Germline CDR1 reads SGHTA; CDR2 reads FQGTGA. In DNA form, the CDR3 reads TGTGCCAGCAGCTTAGGGAGACATGAAAAACTGTTTTTT. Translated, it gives CASSLGRHEKLFF.

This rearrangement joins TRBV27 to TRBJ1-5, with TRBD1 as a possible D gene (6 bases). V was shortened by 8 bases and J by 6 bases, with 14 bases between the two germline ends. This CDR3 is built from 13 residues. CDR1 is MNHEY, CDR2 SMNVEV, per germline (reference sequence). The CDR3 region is CASRRGAGQPQHF. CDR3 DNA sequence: TGTGCCAGCCGGCGGGGGGCCGGTCAGCCCCAGCATTTT.

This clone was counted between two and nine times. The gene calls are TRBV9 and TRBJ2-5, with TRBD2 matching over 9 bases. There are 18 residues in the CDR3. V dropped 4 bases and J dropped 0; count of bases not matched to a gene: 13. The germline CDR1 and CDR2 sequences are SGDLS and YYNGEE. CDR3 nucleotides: TGTGCCAGCAGCCCAGGGGTCAGCGGGGGGACGTACCAAGAGACCCAGTACTTC. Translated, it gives CASSPGVSGGTYQETQYF.

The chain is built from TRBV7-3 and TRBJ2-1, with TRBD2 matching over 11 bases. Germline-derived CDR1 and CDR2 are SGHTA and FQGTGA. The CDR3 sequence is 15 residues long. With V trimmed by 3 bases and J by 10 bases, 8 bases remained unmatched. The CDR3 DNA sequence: TGTGCCAGCAGCTTCCTTAGACTAGCGGGGAGAGAGCAGTTCTTC. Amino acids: CASSFLRLAGREQFF.

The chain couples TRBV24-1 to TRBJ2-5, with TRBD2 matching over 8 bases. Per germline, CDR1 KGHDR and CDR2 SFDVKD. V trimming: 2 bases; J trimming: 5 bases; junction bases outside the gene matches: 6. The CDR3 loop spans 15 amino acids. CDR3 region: CATSDSGGGGETQYF. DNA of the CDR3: TGTGCCACCAGTGATTCGGGAGGCGGGGGGGAGACCCAGTACTTC.

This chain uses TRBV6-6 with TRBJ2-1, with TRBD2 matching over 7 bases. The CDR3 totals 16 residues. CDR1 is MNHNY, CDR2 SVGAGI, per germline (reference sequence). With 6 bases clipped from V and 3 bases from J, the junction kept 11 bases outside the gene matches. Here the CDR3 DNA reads TGTGCCAGCAGACCGATGAGGCTAGCGGACTACAATGAGCAGTTCTTC. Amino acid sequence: CASRPMRLADYNEQFF.

The CDR3 sequence: CASSNRPGYNEQFF. For the CDR3, the DNA is TGCGCCAGCAGCAATCGGCCCGGGTACAATGAGCAGTTCTTC. The V gene is TRBV5-1, the J gene TRBJ2-1; no firm D call. Trimming pared 4 bases from V and 4 bases from J, leaving 12 bases between. The V gene's germline CDR1 is SGHRS and CDR2 YFSETQ. CDR3 length equals 14 residues.

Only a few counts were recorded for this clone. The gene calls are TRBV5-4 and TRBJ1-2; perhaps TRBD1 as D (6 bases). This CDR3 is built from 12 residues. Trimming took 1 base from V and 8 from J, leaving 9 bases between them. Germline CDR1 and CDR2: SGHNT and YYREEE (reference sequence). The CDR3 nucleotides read TGTGCCAGCAGCTTGTCAACAGGGGGCTACACCTTC. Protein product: CASSLSTGGYTF.

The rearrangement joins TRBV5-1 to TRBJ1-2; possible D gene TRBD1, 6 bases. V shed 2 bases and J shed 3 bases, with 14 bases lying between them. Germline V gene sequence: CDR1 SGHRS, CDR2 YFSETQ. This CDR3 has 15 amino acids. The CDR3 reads CASSLAGTPDYGYTF. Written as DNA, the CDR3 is TGCGCCAGCAGCTTAGCAGGGACACCTGACTATGGCTACACCTTC.

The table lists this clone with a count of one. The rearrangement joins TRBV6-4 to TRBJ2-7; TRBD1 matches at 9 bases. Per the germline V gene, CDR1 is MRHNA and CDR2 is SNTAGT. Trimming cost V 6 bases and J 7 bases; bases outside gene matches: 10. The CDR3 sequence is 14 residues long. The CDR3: CASRFNRGRGEQYF. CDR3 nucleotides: TGTGCCAGCAGGTTCAACAGGGGGCGCGGGGAGCAGTACTTC.

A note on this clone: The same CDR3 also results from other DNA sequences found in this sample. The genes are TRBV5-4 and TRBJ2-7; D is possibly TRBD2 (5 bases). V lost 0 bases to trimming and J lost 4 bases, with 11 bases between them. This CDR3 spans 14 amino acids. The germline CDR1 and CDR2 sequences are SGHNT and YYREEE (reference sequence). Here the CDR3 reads CASSLGGLIYEQYF. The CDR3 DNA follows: TGTGCCAGCAGCTTGGGCGGGCTGATATACGAGCAGTACTTC.

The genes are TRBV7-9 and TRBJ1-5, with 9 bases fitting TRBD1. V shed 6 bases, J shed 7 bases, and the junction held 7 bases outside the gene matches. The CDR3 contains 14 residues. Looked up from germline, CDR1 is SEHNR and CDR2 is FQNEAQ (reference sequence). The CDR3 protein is CASSATGGDQPQHF. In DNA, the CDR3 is TGTGCCAGCAGTGCGACAGGGGGGGACCAGCCCCAGCATTTT.

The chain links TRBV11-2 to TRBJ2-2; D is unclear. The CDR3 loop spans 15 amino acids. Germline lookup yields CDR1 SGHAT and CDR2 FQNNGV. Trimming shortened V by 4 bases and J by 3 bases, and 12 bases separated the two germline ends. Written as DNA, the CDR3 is TGTGCCAGCAGCTCGGTGCCCACCTACACCGGGGAGCTGTTTTTT. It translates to CASSSVPTYTGELFF.

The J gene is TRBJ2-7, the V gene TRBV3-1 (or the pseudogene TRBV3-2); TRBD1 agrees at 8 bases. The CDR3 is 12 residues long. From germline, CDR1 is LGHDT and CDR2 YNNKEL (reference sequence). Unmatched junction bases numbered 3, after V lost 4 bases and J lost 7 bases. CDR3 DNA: TGTGCCAGCAGCCTAGGGACAGGTGAGCAGTACTTC. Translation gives CASSLGTGEQYF.

CDR3 DNA: TGCAGCGTTGAGGCAGGGGCTGGAAACACCATATATTTT. Protein product: CSVEAGAGNTIYF. The chain couples TRBV29-1 to TRBJ1-3; a weak D match, TRBD1 (6 bases). CDR1 SQVTM and CDR2 ANQGSEA come from the germline V gene. V was shortened by 3 bases and J by 2 bases, with 8 bases between the two germline ends. The CDR3 length is 13 residues.